This passage covers 24 T cell receptor beta chains from one sample sequenced in a study of breast tumors, draining lymph nodes, adjacent tissues. TCRdb independently ran MiXCR on the multiplex PCR reads; one entry per CDR3 protein. The sample includes about 130,000 distinct CDR3 sequences, 21% seen only once; the top ten take roughly 2%. Axillary draining lymph nodes of breast cancer patients supplied the node samples. The sequenced material came from axillary lymph node tissue. These receptors were obtained from a female donor with breast cancer. Some clones in this sample may be carry-over from other donors' samples.

The J gene is TRBJ1-2, the V gene TRBV28, with TRBD1 matching 7 bases. The germline V gene encodes CDR1 MDHEN and CDR2 SYDVKM. The CDR3 has 14 residues. Trimming took 7 bases from V and 5 from J; bases not matched to a gene: 10. The CDR3 region is CASITGTARYGYTF. CDR3 sequence (DNA): TGTGCCAGCATAACAGGGACAGCAAGATATGGCTACACCTTC.

This clonotype was observed many times. This sequence joins TRBV24-1 and TRBJ1-4; the D gene is possibly TRBD1 (5 bases). V was trimmed by 0 bases and J by 4 bases, leaving 8 bases between them. The CDR3 consists of 15 residues. CDR1 is KGHDR and CDR2 is SFDVKD in the germline V gene. The CDR3 DNA is TGTGCCACCAGTGATTTGTGGGACCATAATGAAAAACTGTTTTTT. Its translation: CATSDLWDHNEKLFF.

V and J are TRBV7-2 and TRBJ2-7, with D possibly being TRBD1 (7 bases). Trimming shortened V by 1 base and J by 5 bases, and 18 bases separated the two germline ends. The germline gives CDR1 SGHTA, CDR2 FQGNSA. The CDR3 is made up of 16 amino acids. The CDR3 region is CASSLGGSGGRDEQYF. CDR3 DNA sequence: TGTGCCAGCAGCTTAGGGGGGTCAGGGGGGCGTGACGAGCAGTACTTC.

Regarding this clonotype: A much larger clone differs by one base, so this may be a read error. The chain is built from TRBV7-9 and TRBJ2-2; unclear D gene. Trimming removed 1 base from V and 7 bases from J, with 13 bases in between. Germline loops: CDR1 SEHNR, CDR2 FQNEAQ (reference sequence). There are 15 residues in the CDR3. The CDR3 protein is CASSLGSRSSGELFF. In DNA, the CDR3 is TGTGCCAGCAGCTTAGGTTCCAGGTCGAGCGGGGAGCTGTTTTTT.

With respect to this clonotype: A read error may account for a junction end that differs from germline. The chain has TRBV14 and TRBJ2-2; D may match TRBD1 or TRBD2 (6 bases each). This CDR3 is built from 14 residues. Germline V gives CDR1 SGHDN, CDR2 FVKESK. The CDR3 reads CASSLSGGTGELLF. As DNA, the CDR3 is TGTGCCAGCAGCCTATCCGGGGGCACCGGGGAGCTGCTTTTT.

At least ten counts were recorded for this clonotype. This chain's CDR3 is CASSLEGSLNTGELFF. CDR3 in DNA: TGTGCCAGCAGCTTAGAGGGCAGCCTGAACACCGGGGAGCTGTTTTTT. The V and J genes are TRBV7-6 and TRBJ2-2; the D is unclear. V lost 1 base to trimming and J lost 1 base, with 10 bases between them. This CDR3 has 16 residues. In germline, CDR1 is SGHVS, CDR2 FNYEAQ.

The chain is built from TRBV18 and TRBJ2-3; D gene unclear. The CDR3 contains 14 residues. The V end lost 0 bases, the J end lost 2 bases, and 6 bases lay between the germline ends. Germline V gene lookup returns CDR1 KGHSH and CDR2 LQKENI. CDR3 sequence (DNA): TGTGCCAGCTCACCACCGGCAAACACAGATACGCAGTATTTT. It yields the protein CASSPPANTDTQYF.

This clonotype has ten or more counts. This chain joins TRBV13 and TRBJ2-7; TRBD2 matches 9 bases. The CDR3 is made up of 13 amino acids. The J segment lost 5 bases and the V segment lost 8 bases, leaving 7 bases of the junction unmatched. Germline CDR1 and CDR2: PRHDT and FYEKMQ (reference sequence). CDR3 loop: CASGPSGTHEQYF. Here the CDR3 DNA reads TGTGCCAGCGGTCCTAGCGGGACCCACGAGCAGTACTTC. The complete variable domain, with remaining parts taken from reference TRBV13 and TRBJ2-7, reads AAGVIQSPRHLIKEKRETATLKCYPIPRHDTVYWYQQGPGQDPQFLISFYEKMQSDKGSIPDRFSAQQFSDYHSELNMSSLELGDSALYFCASGPSGTHEQYFGPGTRLTVT.

Comment on this clonotype: Possible read error: a much larger clone is one base away. In nucleotides, the CDR3 is TGTGCCAGCAGCGAGGACAGCAACCCTGGAAACACCATATATTTT. As protein: CASSEDSNPGNTIYF. The J gene is TRBJ1-3, the V gene TRBV9; a weak D match, TRBD1 (6 bases). The length of the CDR3 is 15 residues. CDR1 is SGDLS, CDR2 YYNGEE, per germline. Trimming cost V 3 bases and J 2 bases, with 12 bases left between them.

Remarks on this clonotype: This clone may be a read error of a much larger clone one base away. The genes are TRBV18 and TRBJ2-3, with D possibly being TRBD1 (6 bases). This CDR3 comprises 16 residues. CDR1 KGHSH and CDR2 LQKENI come from the germline V gene. The CDR3 DNA follows: TGTGTCAGCTCACCTAAATGGACAGTAGGCACAGATACGCAGTATTTT. This gives the protein CVSSPKWTVGTDTQYF.

This clonotype was detected many times. The chain joins TRBV19 to TRBJ2-7, with 9 bases aligning to TRBD1. Unmatched junction bases numbered 8, after V lost 5 bases and J lost 0 bases. The CDR3 is 16 amino acids. The germline V gene encodes CDR1 LNHDA and CDR2 SQIVND (reference sequence). The CDR3 sequence is CASSLKTGGSSYEQYF. The CDR3 bases are TGTGCCAGTAGTCTAAAGACAGGGGGGAGCTCCTACGAGCAGTACTTC.

This clonotype was observed many times. The chain combines TRBV20-1 with TRBJ1-6; D is perhaps TRBD1 (5 bases). The V gene lost 3 bases and the J gene lost 9 bases, with 15 bases spanning the gap. Per the germline V gene, CDR1 is DFQATT and CDR2 is SNEGSKA (reference sequence). The CDR3 runs 14 residues. The CDR3 sequence: CSASGGSRSSPLHF. The CDR3, as DNA: TGCAGTGCTAGTGGGGGGTCTCGCAGTTCACCCCTCCACTTT.

This clonotype appeared many times. The chain couples TRBV27 to TRBJ2-1; D possibly corresponds to TRBD2 (6 bases). Trimming shortened V by 4 bases and J by 5 bases, and 15 bases separated the two germline ends. This CDR3 contains 15 residues. Germline loops: CDR1 MNHEY, CDR2 SMNVEV (reference sequence). This chain's CDR3 is CASSSGSAGDNEQFF. The CDR3 DNA reads as TGTGCCAGCAGTTCTGGATCAGCGGGCGACAATGAGCAGTTCTTC.

The rearrangement joins TRBV6-5 to TRBJ2-2; D gene uncertain. Per the germline V gene, CDR1 is MNHEY and CDR2 is SVGAGI. V gave up 2 bases and J gave up 6 bases, with 4 bases separating them. CDR3 length equals 12 residues. The CDR3 loop reads CASSYGSGELFF. The CDR3 DNA reads as TGTGCCAGCAGTTACGGTTCCGGGGAGCTGTTTTTT.

This clonotype was recorded at least ten times. V gene TRBV20-1 combines with J gene TRBJ1-5, with D hard to call. Germline CDR1 and CDR2: DFQATT and SNEGSKA (reference sequence). Trimming took 5 bases from V and 2 from J, leaving 10 bases between them. The CDR3 extends over 13 amino acids. CDR3 residues: CSASMDGNQPQHF. The CDR3 nucleotides are TGCAGTGCTTCCATGGACGGCAATCAGCCCCAGCATTTT.

This sequence joins TRBV28 and TRBJ2-5; TRBD1 agrees at 9 bases. Germline V CDR1 and CDR2: MDHEN, SYDVKM. This CDR3 contains 16 residues. V lost 8 bases, J lost 5 bases, and 15 bases stayed unmatched. The CDR3 reads CASAYRTGVGEETQYF. The CDR3 region has the DNA TGTGCCAGCGCTTACCGGACAGGGGTTGGCGAGGAGACCCAGTACTTC.

About this clonotype: A single base separates this from a much larger clone, so it may be a read error. This chain uses TRBV5-5 with TRBJ2-7; no clear D gene. Germline CDR1 SGHKS, CDR2 YYEKEE (reference sequence). The CDR3 is 15 residues long. Trimming took off 0 bases at V and 3 bases at J, with 13 bases between the two ends. The CDR3 is CASSLGGRPNYEQYF. The CDR3 nucleotides read TGTGCCAGCAGCTTGGGTGGACGCCCCAACTACGAGCAGTACTTC.

Comment on this clonotype: Sequence at one end of the junction differs from germline and may be a read error. The chain carries TRBV28 and TRBJ2-7, with a possible D match to TRBD2 (5 bases). The CDR3 is 12 amino acids. Germline V gene lookup returns CDR1 MDHEN and CDR2 SYDVKM. The CDR3: CASSFRGYEQHF. CDR3 coding DNA: TGTGCCAGCAGTTTTCGGGGTTACGAGCAGCACTTC.

This clonotype appeared many times. The chain uses TRBV4-1 and TRBJ2-5; D is perhaps TRBD1 or TRBD2 (6 bases each). V lost 4 bases and J 4 bases, leaving 13 bases between the germline ends. Germline lookup yields CDR1 MGHRA and CDR2 YSYEKL. The CDR3 length is 14 residues. CDR3 nucleotide sequence: TGCGCCAGCAGCCGGTGGAGGGGGACAGAGACCCAGTACTTC. As protein: CASSRWRGTETQYF.

The rearrangement uses TRBV7-3 and TRBJ1-3, with 7 bases aligning to TRBD1. The V gene's germline CDR1 is SGHTA and CDR2 FQGTGA. The CDR3 contains 15 residues. The junction had 3 bases not matched to a gene; V was cut back by 2 bases and J by 2 bases. CDR3 region: CASSLSGTAGNTIYF. The CDR3 coding sequence is TGTGCCAGCAGCTTATCGGGGACAGCTGGAAACACCATATATTTT.

As concerns this clonotype: Given the absence of the conserved phenylalanine or tryptophan at the CDR3 end, a read error is likely. The rearrangement joins TRBV24-1 to TRBJ2-1; weak D call: TRBD2 (6 bases). Trimming cost V 4 bases and J 0 bases, with 21 bases left between them. The CDR3 sequence is 19 residues long. Germline assignment: CDR1 KGHDR and CDR2 SFDVKD. In DNA, the CDR3 is TGTGCCACCAGTGACTTCGGTAGCGGAGGTAGGCCCTCCTACAATGAGCAGTTCTCC. Its protein is CATSDFGSGGRPSYNEQFS.

Turning to this clonotype: A much larger clone differs by one base, so this may be a read error. The V call is TRBV12-3 or TRBV12-4, the J call TRBJ2-2; TRBD1 aligns across 7 bases. This CDR3 region has 16 residues. The CDR3, as DNA: TGTGTCAGCACCACGCAGGGGGAAATGAACACCGGGGAGCTGTTTTTT. Protein product: CVSTTQGEMNTGELFF.

Remarks on this clonotype: A much larger clone is a single base away; this may be a read error. The chain employs TRBV20-1 and TRBJ2-1; maybe TRBD2 (6 bases). Per germline, CDR1 DFQATT and CDR2 SNEGSKA (reference sequence). The CDR3 loop spans 14 amino acids. The CDR3 bases are TGCAGTACTAGCCCCCCCCCGCTTATAAATGAGCAGTTCTTC. Protein product: CSTSPPPLINEQFF.

Concerning this clonotype itself: One junction end does not reproduce the germline sequence, and a read error may be involved. The V gene is TRBV4-1, the J gene TRBJ2-5; D might be TRBD1 (5 bases). The CDR3 contains 13 residues. Germline values: CDR1 MGHRA, CDR2 YSYEKL. The chain's CDR3 is CASSRTSQGTQYF. The CDR3 bases are TGTGCCAGCAGCCGGACATCCCAAGGGACCCAGTACTTC.